This T cell receptor (beta chain) was documented in a study of T cell repertoires in cytomegalovirus infection. About the research overall: Indications of both CMV infection and matching HLA type were provided by public TCR beta signatures.

Germline lookup yields CDR1 SEHNR and CDR2 FQNEAQ (reference sequence). The CDR3 has 12 residues. V was clipped by 5 bases and J by 7 bases, with 11 bases between them. TCRdb used MiXCR to reprocess the reads, holding one entry per CDR3 protein. The top ten clones hold less than 50% of a sample with a few hundred thousand distinct CDR3 sequences, over 15% of them seen once. The sequence was collected from a human donor in good health (CMV status not recorded). Some clones in this sample may be carry-over from other donors' samples. The sequencing sample was made of CD8+ T cells from PBMCs. The V call is TRBV7-9, the J call TRBJ1-1; D not resolved. CDR3 in amino acids: CASSILPVEAFF. As DNA, the CDR3 is TGTGCCAGCAGCATCCTCCCAGTTGAAGCTTTCTTT.